Below, 17 T cell receptor beta chains from the same sample are listed, as sequenced in a study of T-cell memory formation after mild COVID-19. TCRdb re-analysed the 5' RACE reads in MiXCR, keeping a single row per CDR3 protein. The sample includes around 250,000 distinct CDR3 sequences, over 9% of them seen just once. Sequencing was carried out using PBMCs or a T cell subset sorted from them (not recorded which). All receptors come from a man between 18 and 35 years old who had mild COVID-19 (a few samples of this study predate the infection). Cell type and time point are not known.

This clonotype was picked up a small number of times. The CDR3 spells CASSLEGSYTEAFF. The CDR3 nucleotides read TGCGCCAGCAGCTTGGAGGGCTCCTACACTGAAGCTTTCTTT. This chain links TRBV5-1 with TRBJ1-1; D ambiguous. Germline assignment: CDR1 SGHRS and CDR2 YFSETQ. Trimming stripped 0 bases from V and 3 bases from J, with 9 bases between. The CDR3 runs 14 residues. Drawing the rest from reference TRBV5-1 and TRBJ1-1, the complete variable domain is KAGVTQTPRYLIKTRGQQVTLSCSPISGHRSVSWYQQTPGQGLQFLFEYFSETQRNKGNFPGRFSGRQFSNSRSEMNVSTLELGDSALYLCASSLEGSYTEAFFGQGTRLTVV.

The V gene is TRBV29-1, the J gene TRBJ2-3; D is uncertain. The CDR3 consists of 12 residues. V dropped 4 bases and J dropped 6 bases, with 11 bases sitting between them. Germline CDR1 and CDR2: SQVTM and ANQGSEA. The CDR3 region is CSVAGFGDTQYF. CDR3 coding DNA: TGCAGCGTTGCCGGTTTTGGGGATACGCAGTATTTT.

This clonotype was seen a handful of times. This rearrangement joins TRBV5-1 to TRBJ1-1; tentatively, D is TRBD1 (5 bases). Trimming took off 3 bases at V and 5 bases at J, with 14 bases between the two ends. Looked up from germline, CDR1 is SGHRS and CDR2 is YFSETQ. This CDR3 is built from 14 residues. The CDR3 DNA reads TGCGCCAGCAGCTCCGAGGGGTTGTGGACTGAAGCTTTCTTT. It is translated as CASSSEGLWTEAFF. Full variable domain (rest looked up from reference TRBV5-1 and TRBJ1-1): KAGVTQTPRYLIKTRGQQVTLSCSPISGHRSVSWYQQTPGQGLQFLFEYFSETQRNKGNFPGRFSGRQFSNSRSEMNVSTLELGDSALYLCASSSEGLWTEAFFGQGTRLTVV.

Only a few counts were recorded for this clonotype. The chain links TRBV29-1 to TRBJ1-4; perhaps TRBD1 as D (6 bases). The CDR3 has 12 residues. Germline V gene data show CDR1 as SQVTM and CDR2 as ANQGSEA. The V end was cut by 4 bases, the J end by 7 bases, with 10 bases between. The CDR3 is CSVGEGGEKLFF. In nucleotides, the CDR3 is TGCAGCGTTGGCGAAGGGGGTGAAAAACTGTTTTTT.

Only a few counts were recorded for this clonotype. This rearrangement joins TRBV6-2 or TRBV6-3 to TRBJ2-7; a possible D gene is TRBD1 (6 bases). Trimming took 4 bases from V and 2 from J, leaving 12 bases between them. The CDR3 sequence is 14 residues long. Germline V lookup: CDR1 MNHEY, CDR2 SVGEGT. CDR3 in amino acids: CASSFYRDTYEQYF. CDR3 bases: TGTGCCAGCAGTTTCTACAGGGACACCTACGAGCAGTACTTC.

This clonotype has more than one count but fewer than ten. The chain couples TRBV6-5 to TRBJ1-5, with TRBD1 matching over 8 bases. Germline V gene sequence: CDR1 MNHEY, CDR2 SVGAGI. V shed 3 bases, J shed 6 bases, and the junction held 7 bases outside the gene matches. There are 15 residues in the CDR3. The CDR3: CASSYSGGEGQPQHF. The CDR3 DNA reads as TGTGCCAGCAGTTATTCAGGGGGCGAGGGTCAGCCCCAGCATTTT.

The gene calls are TRBV5-1 and TRBJ2-3; the D gene could be TRBD1 or TRBD2 (7 bases each). Trimming took 4 bases from V and 4 from J, leaving 16 bases between them. The CDR3 has 15 amino acids. CDR1 is SGHRS and CDR2 is YFSETQ in the germline V gene. Here the CDR3 DNA reads TGCGCCAGCAGCCCAGGGGGGGCTTCGGCAGATACGCAGTATTTT. Amino acids: CASSPGGASADTQYF.

This clonotype was seen only a few times. The gene calls are TRBV12-3 or TRBV12-4 and TRBJ1-5, with 7 bases matching TRBD1. Trimming cost V 5 bases and J 5 bases; bases outside gene matches: 6. The CDR3 contains 14 residues. CDR3 region: CASSMGQRDQPQHF. DNA for the CDR3: TGTGCCAGCAGTATGGGACAGAGAGATCAGCCCCAGCATTTT.

The chain recombines TRBV7-2 with TRBJ2-3, with a weak D call TRBD2 (5 bases). CDR1 is SGHTA and CDR2 is FQGNSA in the germline V gene. This CDR3 is built from 15 residues. The germline V and J ends were trimmed by 3 bases and 1 base, with 11 bases remaining between them. CDR3 residues: CASSFSRRGTDTQYF. In nucleotides, the CDR3 is TGTGCCAGCAGCTTTTCCCGGCGGGGCACAGATACGCAGTATTTT.

V gene TRBV20-1 combines with J gene TRBJ1-1; D unclear. The CDR3 covers 13 residues. The germline gives CDR1 DFQATT, CDR2 SNEGSKA (reference sequence). V lost 0 bases to trimming and J lost 0 bases, with 5 bases between them. CDR3 region: CSARDRVNTEAFF. CDR3 DNA sequence: TGCAGTGCTAGAGATCGGGTGAACACTGAAGCTTTCTTT.

This clonotype was observed a few times. The rearrangement links TRBV4-1 to TRBJ2-7; no definite D call. Trimming removed 1 base at V and 6 bases at J, with 10 bases between. Looked up from germline, CDR1 is MGHRA and CDR2 is YSYEKL. The CDR3 has 13 residues. The CDR3 is CASSQGDNREQYV. In nucleotides, the CDR3 is TGCGCCAGCAGCCAAGGCGACAACCGCGAGCAGTACGTC.

This clonotype was detected a few times. This chain uses TRBV3-1 with TRBJ2-7; a possible D gene is TRBD2 (5 bases). The CDR3 length is 13 residues. Germline loops: CDR1 LGHDT, CDR2 YNNKEL (reference sequence). V was pared by 3 bases and J by 6 bases, with 12 bases between. In nucleotides, the CDR3 is TGTGCCAGCAGCCAGGACTGGCGGTCCGAGCAGTACTTC. The encoded protein is CASSQDWRSEQYF.

This clonotype was picked up many times. The J gene is TRBJ2-2, the V gene TRBV7-2, with TRBD1 as a possible D gene (6 bases). The CDR3 contains 16 residues. From germline, CDR1 is SGHTA and CDR2 FQGNSA. The V end lost 3 bases, the J end lost 0 bases, and 11 bases lay between the germline ends. CDR3 in DNA: TGTGCCAGCAGCTTTGCCGGGACAACGAACACCGGGGAGCTGTTTTTT. Protein sequence: CASSFAGTTNTGELFF.

The chain combines TRBV5-1 with TRBJ2-1; weak D call: TRBD1 (5 bases). Looked up from germline, CDR1 is SGHRS and CDR2 is YFSETQ. V was clipped by 4 bases and J by 10 bases, with 15 bases between them. This CDR3 has 13 residues. CDR3 sequence: CASSPDPRQEQFF. Here the CDR3 DNA reads TGCGCCAGCAGCCCGGACCCGAGACAGGAGCAGTTCTTC.

The chain carries TRBV13 and TRBJ2-5, with 13 bases lining up with TRBD2. Germline V gene sequence: CDR1 PRHDT, CDR2 FYEKMQ (reference sequence). The CDR3 length is 17 residues. Losses at the gene ends were 6 bases for V and 0 bases for J; bases not matched to a gene: 7. The CDR3 reads CASSLAGLAGNQETQYF. For the CDR3, the DNA is TGTGCCAGCAGTTTGGCGGGACTAGCGGGAAACCAAGAGACCCAGTACTTC.

This clonotype showed up just a few times. V is TRBV27 and J is TRBJ2-3; D remains unclear. V lost 3 bases and J 1 base, leaving 5 bases between the germline ends. Germline V gene lookup returns CDR1 MNHEY and CDR2 SMNVEV (reference sequence). This CDR3 has 13 residues. CDR3 protein: CASSFLGTDTQYF. The CDR3 region has the DNA TGTGCCAGCAGTTTTCTAGGCACAGATACGCAGTATTTT.

The chain employs TRBV5-8 and TRBJ2-1, with D hard to call. V dropped 4 bases and J dropped 2 bases, with 7 bases sitting between them. The CDR3 is 13 amino acids. The V gene's germline CDR1 is SGHTS and CDR2 YDEGEE. CDR3: CASSAYTYNEQFF. The CDR3 DNA is TGTGCCAGCAGCGCTTATACCTACAATGAGCAGTTCTTC.